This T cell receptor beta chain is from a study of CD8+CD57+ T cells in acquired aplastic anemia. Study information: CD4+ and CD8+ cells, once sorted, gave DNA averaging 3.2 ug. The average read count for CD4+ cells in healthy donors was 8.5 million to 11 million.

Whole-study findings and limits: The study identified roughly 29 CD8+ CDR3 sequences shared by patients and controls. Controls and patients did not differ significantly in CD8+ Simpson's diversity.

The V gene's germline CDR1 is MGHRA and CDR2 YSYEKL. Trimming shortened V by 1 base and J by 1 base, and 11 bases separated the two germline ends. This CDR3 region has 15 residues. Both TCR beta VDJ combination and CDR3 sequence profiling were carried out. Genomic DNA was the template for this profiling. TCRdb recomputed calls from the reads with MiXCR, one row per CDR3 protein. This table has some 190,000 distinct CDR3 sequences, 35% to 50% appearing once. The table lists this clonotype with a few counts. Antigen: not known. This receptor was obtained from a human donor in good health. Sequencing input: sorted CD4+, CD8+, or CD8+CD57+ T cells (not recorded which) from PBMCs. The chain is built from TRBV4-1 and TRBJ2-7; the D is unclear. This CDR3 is CASSQVCSLSYEQYF. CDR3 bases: TGCGCCAGCAGCCAAGTATGTAGTCTTTCCTACGAGCAGTACTTC.